This T cell receptor beta chain was identified during a study of blood T cell repertoires in COVID-19. For the study at large: Sample material is recorded as cDNA or gDNA derived from T cells, B-cell-depleted T cells, or PBMCs.

Original analysis: Scientists estimated how many nucleated cells there were by amplifying reference gene primers. Assay used: immunoSEQ multiplex PCR; TCRdb lists only in-frame clones, some missing. The V and J calls and clone size are taken from that table; D and trimming were inferred from the DNA. The table lists 35,000 to 45,000 clones, about 90% of them singletons. The clonotype was recovered from a man aged 50 to 60 with active COVID-19. The source material was peripheral blood.

CDR3 residues: CATSMDRAYEQYF. The CDR3 bases are TGTGCCACCAGTATGGACAGGGCCTACGAGCAGTACTTC. The chain uses TRBV15 and TRBJ2-7; 8 positions match TRBD1. This CDR3 comprises 13 residues. Per germline, CDR1 LNHNV and CDR2 YYDKDF (reference sequence). V gave up 6 bases and J gave up 2 bases; unmatched junction bases: 3.